The 10 T cell receptor beta chains listed next were all sequenced from one sample in a study of graft-versus-host responses after intestinal transplantation. Stimulators, roughly 200,000 irradiated and violet-dye-labeled cells, were plated with roughly 200,000 CFSE-labeled responder cells. Produced via immunoSEQ multiplex PCR; TCRdb's table is partial and in-frame only. Of 20,000 or so clones listed, 30% to 40% are singletons. Source: alloreactive CD8+ T cells from a mixed lymphocyte reaction culture, taken before intestinal transplant. As to subset: CFSE-low proliferating T cells sorted from roughly 6-day pre-transplant mixed lymphocyte reaction (GvH or HvG direction). The receptors stem from a human patient who received an intestinal transplant.

This clone has only a few counts. The chain combines TRBV27 with TRBJ2-7, with 8 bases matching TRBD1. Germline V CDR1 and CDR2: MNHEY, SMNVEV (reference sequence). The CDR3 loop spans 14 amino acids. V was clipped by 8 bases and J by 3 bases; unmatched bases: 9. The CDR3 sequence: CASARDRSLYEQYF. CDR3 DNA: TGTGCCAGCGCCCGGGACAGGTCGCTCTACGAGCAGTACTTC.

This clone was observed once. The V and J genes are TRBV27 and TRBJ1-4; weak D call: TRBD1 (6 bases). The germline V gene has CDR1 MNHEY and CDR2 SMNVEV (reference sequence). V was clipped by 1 base and J by 4 bases, with 10 bases between them. There are 15 residues in the CDR3. CDR3 nucleotide sequence: TGTGCCAGCAGTTTATTTTGGGACAATAATGAAAAACTGTTTTTT. Translation gives CASSLFWDNNEKLFF.

This clone has just a few counts. The chain links TRBV11-2 to TRBJ2-1; D possibly corresponds to TRBD1 (5 bases). V dropped 3 bases and J dropped 2 bases, with 17 bases sitting between them. Germline CDR1 reads SGHAT; CDR2 reads FQNNGV. CDR3 size: 17 residues. The CDR3 loop reads CASSFPRDTSPYNEQFF. The CDR3 bases are TGTGCCAGCAGCTTCCCCAGGGATACCTCTCCCTACAATGAGCAGTTCTTC.

This chain joins TRBV7-9 and TRBJ2-7, with 8 bases that match TRBD2. V shed 11 bases and J 4 bases; nucleotides not matched to a gene: 7. This CDR3 has 12 amino acids. Germline assignment: CDR1 SEHNR and CDR2 FQNEAQ (reference sequence). CDR3 loop: CASAGDRYEQYF. CDR3 DNA sequence: TGTGCCTCAGCGGGGGATAGGTACGAGCAGTACTTC.

Notes on this clone: Its ends do not fully match the called genes, so a read error is possible. The chain is built from TRBV5-1 and TRBJ2-7; D uncertain. The germline gives CDR1 SGHRS, CDR2 YFSETQ. This CDR3 region has 11 residues. The CDR3 DNA reads as TGTGCCAGCAGCTCCCCCTACGAGCAGTACTTC. Its translation: CASSSPYEQYF.

CDR3 coding DNA: TGTGCCAGCAGTGAGGACGGGCTAGCCAAAAACATTCAGTACTTC. This translates into CASSEDGLAKNIQYF. The gene calls are TRBV2 and TRBJ2-4; D uncertain. Germline loops: CDR1 SNHLY, CDR2 FYNNEI. Trimming left V 3 bases short and J 0 bases short, with 9 bases between. This CDR3 is built from 15 residues. The full variable domain, in which reference TRBV2 and TRBJ2-4 provide the parts outside the CDR3, is EPEVTQTPSHQVTQMGQEVILRCVPISNHLYFYWYRQILGQKVEFLVSFYNNEISEKSEIFDDQFSVERPDGSNFTLKIRSTKLEDSAMYFCASSEDGLAKNIQYFGAGTRLSVL.

This clone was recorded once. This chain connects TRBV7-9 to TRBJ2-2; D unclear. This CDR3 region has 14 residues. V was shortened by 4 bases and J by 4 bases, with 10 bases between the two germline ends. Germline V gene lookup returns CDR1 SEHNR and CDR2 FQNEAQ (reference sequence). The CDR3 DNA sequence: TGTGCCAGCAGCTCGAGTGAATTCACCGGGGAGCTGTTTTTT. Protein sequence: CASSSSEFTGELFF.

The chain uses TRBV13 and TRBJ2-7, with D possibly being TRBD1 (5 bases). Trimming removed 8 bases from V and 3 bases from J, with 20 bases in between. This CDR3 spans 15 amino acids. The germline CDR1 and CDR2 sequences are PRHDT and FYEKMQ (reference sequence). The CDR3 DNA follows: TGTGCCAGCGCGCCTCGACACAGGAACTTCTACGAGCAGTACTTC. Amino acid sequence: CASAPRHRNFYEQYF.

This clone was seen more than once but under ten times. CDR3 nucleotides: TGTGCCAGCAGCCCTTTTTCCGGGACTATTTACAATGAGCAGTTCTTC. It is translated as CASSPFSGTIYNEQFF. This sequence joins TRBV7-9 and TRBJ2-1; 7 bases agree with TRBD2. CDR3 length equals 16 residues. Germline V gives CDR1 SEHNR, CDR2 FQNEAQ (reference sequence). Losses at the gene ends were 5 bases for V and 4 bases for J; bases not matched to a gene: 11.

The chain combines TRBV5-5 with TRBJ2-7; D unclear. The CDR3 runs 14 residues. The germline V gene encodes CDR1 SGHKS and CDR2 YYEKEE (reference sequence). Trimming left V 4 bases short and J 6 bases short, with 17 bases between. CDR3 DNA sequence: TGTGCCAGCAGCCCCTGGCAGGAGTTCTCCGAGCAGTACTTC. Residues: CASSPWQEFSEQYF.